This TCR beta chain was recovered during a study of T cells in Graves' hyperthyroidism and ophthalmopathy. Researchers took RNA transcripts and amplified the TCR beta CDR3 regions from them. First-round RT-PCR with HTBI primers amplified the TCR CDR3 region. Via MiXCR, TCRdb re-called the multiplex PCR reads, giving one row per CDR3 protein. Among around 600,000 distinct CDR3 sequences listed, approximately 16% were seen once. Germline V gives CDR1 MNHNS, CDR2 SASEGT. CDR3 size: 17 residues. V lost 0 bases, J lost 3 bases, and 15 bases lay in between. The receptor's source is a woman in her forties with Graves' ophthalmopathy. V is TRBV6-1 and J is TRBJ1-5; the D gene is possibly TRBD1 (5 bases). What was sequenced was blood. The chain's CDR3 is CASSEAGGGGDNQPQHF. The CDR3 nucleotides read TGTGCCAGCAGTGAAGCGGGGGGTGGGGGTGACAATCAGCCCCAGCATTTT.